The present T cell receptor (beta chain) was sequenced within a study of Ad26.COV2.S vaccination and SARS-CoV-2 variants (dated by TCRdb to the early 2020s). Some background on the complete study: Donors in the vaccine arm were drawn from COV1001, a multicentre, randomized, double-blind, placebo-controlled phase I-IIa trial testing Ad26.COV2.S in healthy adults. Investigators remained blinded to trial group allocation during experiments and outcome assessment. TCRbeta repertoire sequencing was used to assess the specificity and breadth of SARS-CoV-2-reactive T cell receptors after Ad26.COV2.S vaccination. Participants in the trial were split at random into five groups of five each, receiving low-dose or high-dose Ad26.COV2.S once or twice, or else placebo on both occasions. A total of around 32 samples were included in the TCR-sequenced set, comprising around 19 Ad26.COV2.S vaccine recipients, 5 placebo recipients and 8 SARS-CoV-2 convalescent individuals. Ad26.COV2.S was administered intramuscularly at a dose of 5x10^10 or 1x10^11 viral particles, either as one shot or as two shots given 56 days apart.

TCRbeta CDR3 regions were sequenced with the immunoSEQ Assay. After extraction, genomic DNA underwent amplification by bias-controlled multiplex PCR, followed by high-throughput sequencing. The published analysis was carried out like this. To quantify the absolute abundance of every unique TCRbeta CDR3 region, sequences were collapsed and filtered. T cell fraction was estimated by normalizing TCRbeta template counts to usable DNA, which was measured by amplifying reference genes present in all nucleated cells. Repertoire TCRs were annotated as SARS-CoV-2-specific when V gene, CDR3 amino acid sequence and J gene were exactly matched to a known reactive TCR set. MIRA supplied the reference SARS-CoV-2 TCR set, which was filtered for enrichment in COVID-19-positive ImmuneCODE repertoires so that public or cross-reactive TCRs were removed. Using the MIRA antigens, annotated TCRs were further analysed by specific ORF or by position within an ORF. Breadth was defined as annotated unique rearrangements over total unique productive rearrangements; depth was the summed frequency of those rearrangements. Two-sided Wilcoxon rank-sum tests were used to compare TCR breadth between groups. TCRdb carries this immuneACCESS record with in-frame sequences only. Its versions omit some clonotypes, under half of them owing to an unresolved V gene in the studies checked, with the rest unexplained. That table is the source of V, J and clone size, and D and trimming were worked out from the DNA. This sample is represented by a few hundred thousand clones; roughly 90% of them were singletons. The ten largest clonotypes hold roughly 4% of the sample.

Taken from the germline V gene (reference sequence), the CDR1 and CDR2 loops are MNHEY and SMNVEV. Relative to germline, V is missing 7 bases and J is missing 6 bases, with 13 bases of the junction outside any gene match. There are 16 amino acids in the CDR3, from cysteine to phenylalanine inclusive. The entry retains the CDR3 DNA only, 48 bases that are in frame from base 1. The treatment or condition label of this sample denotes: about 20 received Ad26.COV2.S at low or high dose, single or two shots; 5 received placebo; per-sample allocation not given. Repertoires of vaccine and placebo recipients were sequenced from samples taken on day 63 after the first injection. Between 29 July and 7 August 2020, Cohort 1b enrolled 25 adults aged 18-55 years at one site in Boston, USA. Ad26.COV2.S consisted of a replication-incompetent adenovirus type 26 vector by which a prefusion-stabilized SARS-CoV-2 spike protein from the original Wuhan strain was expressed.

As concerns this clone: This receptor's antigen is unknown. No base quality values were provided; no much bigger clone lies one nucleotide off.

What the authors observed across the whole study: Vaccine and placebo recipients had comparable non-spike TCR breadth, which fits with the vaccine containing only spike. It was noted by the authors that total T cell responses may have been underestimated by the TCR breadth and depth analyses. Substantial breadth of spike-specific CD8+ and CD4+ T cell responses was reported after vaccination. Higher spike-specific TCR breadth was observed in Ad26.COV2.S recipients than in placebo recipients (P = 0.0014). The study lacked the statistical power to compare responses across vaccine doses or regimens.

This receptor was obtained from a person aged 18-60 years who received the Ad26.COV2.S COVID-19 vaccine or a placebo. Sample: peripheral blood, taken in a trial of Ad26.COV2.S vaccine versus placebo. Recombination joined TRBV27 with TRBJ2-7, with 12 junctional bases fitting TRBD2. The DNA sequence is as follows: TGTGCCAGCACCCACGGACTAGCGGGGTCCTTAGGCGAGCAGTACTTC. It is translated as CASTHGLAGSLGEQYF.